These T cell receptor beta chains were read from a single sample in a study of blood T cell dynamics during melanoma immunotherapy. The data were produced by immunoSEQ multiplex PCR, yet TCRdb's version contains in-frame clones alone and is incomplete. The sample comprises 7,000 or so clones, around 80% of which are singletons, and less than 35% rests with the top ten. The material was blood, obtained from a patient treated with checkpoint blockade. All receptors come from a human donor with melanoma. Each CDR3 is given without its conserved first and last residue.

TRBV25-1	15	ASSPRGTGVLQNTIY
TRBV6-1	14	ASSVYYPAGNYGYT
TRBV25-1	11	ASRHNVLETQY
TRBV11-2	12	ASSLGGYPYGYT
TRBV7-3	14	ASSLGVAGGQETQY
TRBV2	11	ASVGTVNEKLF
TRBV18	13	ASSPPGLAVETQY
TRBV5-4	15	ASLQTTGSMKDYGYT
TRBV10-3	12	AISGGLAEETQY
TRBV7-9	12	ASSLGTEGETQY
TRBV29-1	12	SVDVTGVHNEQF
TRBV9	11	ASSVDWNGELF
TRBV29-1	11	SVEVWPNYGYT
TRBV2	12	ASKTDRGIDEQY
TRBV6-1	12	ASSEGGYSYEQY
TRBV6-4	14	ASSDSLGSPFGEQY
TRBV6-5	12	ASTYDSVGTEAF
TRBV6-1	10	ASSSRQGGAF
TRBV28	11	ASSFSSNQPQH
TRBV5-4	13	ASSPRFGPNYGYT
TRBV10-2	12	ASSVRTGGTEAF
TRBV12-5	14	ASGLVVRGRNQPQH
TRBV5-1	11	ASSLDFDNEQF
TRBV29-1	10	SVPWGGYGYT
TRBV7-2	12	ASSLVGSGTEAF
TRBV12-2	13	ASRPEILTKNIQY
TRBV6-5	13	ASSPIGQGNQPQH
TRBV5-6	12	ASSLRGIAGELF
TRBV7-2	16	ASSLRSGQRSSYNEQF
TRBV10-3	12	AISESAGSYEQY
TRBV10-2	14	ASSDWAQGVSNEQF
TRBV7-9	14	ASSPGRDLNTGELF
TRBV4-1	13	ASSQRETVAYEQY
TRBV5-1	13	ASSWGPTGNEKLF
TRBV10-3	9	AISERREQF
TRBV6-5	11	ASSRGLNTEAF
TRBV6-5	13	ASSGDRGKTGELF
TRBV18	15	ASSRTGQLKMNTEAF
TRBV7-3	11	ASSLQENTEAF
TRBV7-2	13	ASSFSTGAQETQY
TRBV5-1	11	ASSFGTGNTIY
TRBV12-5	13	ASGNPRGSTYEQY
TRBV5-1	13	ASSLGSTGWEKLF
TRBV5-1	15	ASSSGTSGRAYNEQF
TRBV6-1	13	ASRGASGGQETQY
TRBV5-1	19	ASSSPLTSSLAGESYNEQF
TRBV28	12	ASSPLTGNTEAF
TRBV7-9	14	ASSFRDTRTTGELF
TRBV6-6	13	ASSYRDRGHREQY
TRBV18	13	ASSPPGSGSYGYT